Listed here is a single T cell receptor beta chain. Its antigen is unknown. The sample originates from a study of human T cells and chemical hapten exposure. Time point: patch test 3, about 24 weeks after DPC sensitization. The treatment: therapeutic diphenylcyclopropenone sensitization with weekly scalp DPC. Per the authors' pipeline: Sample TCR counts, which ranged from about 20,000 to 700,000, had a median of approximately 96,000. TCRdb fed the RACE reads into MiXCR, producing one record per CDR3 protein. TCRdb, not the original authors, processed these V and J calls. Among about 64,000 distinct CDR3 sequences listed, approximately 9.9% were seen once. Findings and limits, study-wide: In comparison with controls, expanded TCRs gave rise to a significantly larger number of large CDR3 similarity clusters.

Trimming stripped 0 bases from V and 3 bases from J, with 9 bases between. The CDR3 is 16 amino acids. Germline V gives CDR1 LGHNA, CDR2 YNFKEQ. The sequence was collected from a woman aged 25 to 45 with alopecia areata. Some clones in this sample may be carry-over from other donors' samples. The material was whole blood, obtained in connection with sensitization to the hapten diphenylcyclopropenone (DPC). The chain links TRBV4-2 to TRBJ1-6; no clear D gene. In DNA form, the CDR3 reads TGTGCCAGCAGCCAAGATGAGTCCTTCTATAATTCACCCCTCCACTTT. It specifies CASSQDESFYNSPLHF.